This record covers a single T cell receptor (beta chain). TCRdb keeps only in-frame clones here, not all; method: immunoSEQ multiplex PCR. The sample carries around 62,000 clones, about 92% recorded once. The V end was cut by 3 bases, the J end by 6 bases, with 6 bases between. The germline gives CDR1 SGDLS, CDR2 YYNGEE. CDR3 length: 12 amino acids. This sample was included in a study of T cell changes during pregnancy in multiple sclerosis. The sequence came from a female donor with multiple sclerosis, enrolled in a pregnancy study. The rearrangement links TRBV9 to TRBJ2-2; D is undetermined. The sequences come from CD8+ T cells from peripheral blood mononuclear cells, collected in the second trimester of pregnancy. The CDR3 region is CASSGGAGELFF. CDR3 sequence (DNA): TGTGCCAGCAGCGGAGGCGCCGGGGAGCTGTTTTTT.